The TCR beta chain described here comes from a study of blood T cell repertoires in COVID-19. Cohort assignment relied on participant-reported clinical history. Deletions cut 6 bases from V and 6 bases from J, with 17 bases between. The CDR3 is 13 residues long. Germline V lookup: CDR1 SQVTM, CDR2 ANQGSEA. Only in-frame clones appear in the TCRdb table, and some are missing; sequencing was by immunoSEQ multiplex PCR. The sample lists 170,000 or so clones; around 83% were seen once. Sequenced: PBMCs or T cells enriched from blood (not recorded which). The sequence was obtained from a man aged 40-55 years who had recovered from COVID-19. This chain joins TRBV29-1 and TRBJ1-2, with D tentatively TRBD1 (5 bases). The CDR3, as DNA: TGCAGCGTGGAGAAACAGGTGACTGATGGCTACACCTTC. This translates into CSVEKQVTDGYTF. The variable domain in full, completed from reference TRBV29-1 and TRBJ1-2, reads SAVISQKPSRDICQRGTSLTIQCQVDSQVTMMFWYRQQPGQSLTLIATANQGSEATYESGFVIDKFPISRPNLTFSTLTVSNMSPEDSSIYLCSVEKQVTDGYTFGSGTRLTVV.